These 3 T cell receptor beta chains originate from one sample sequenced in a study of T cell repertoires in cytomegalovirus infection. TCRdb analysed the reads with MiXCR anew, one entry per CDR3 protein. The sample lists 740,000 or so distinct CDR3 sequences, 35% seen once, with 2.8% in the top ten. Sequenced input: PBMCs. The receptors derive from a human donor in good health (CMV status not recorded). Some clones in this sample may be carry-over from other donors' samples.

The DNA for the CDR3 is TGCAGTGCTAGAGCGGGGACAGGGAGGTACGAGCAGTACTTC. As protein: CSARAGTGRYEQYF. This chain uses TRBV20-1 with TRBJ2-7; 9 nucleotides align to TRBD1. This CDR3 spans 14 amino acids. Germline lookup yields CDR1 DFQATT and CDR2 SNEGSKA (reference sequence). J lost 4 bases, V lost 1 base, and 5 bases had no gene match.

This clonotype has just a few counts. Here the CDR3 DNA reads TGTGCCAGCAGTTTAGGTCAGGGGGCTGAGGGCACTGAAGCTTTCTTT. Amino acid sequence: CASSLGQGAEGTEAFF. The chain combines TRBV12-3 or TRBV12-4 with TRBJ1-1; 8 bases align to TRBD1. The CDR3 sequence is 16 residues long. The V and J ends lost 1 base and 4 bases, in that order; junction bases with no gene match: 8.

This rearrangement joins TRBV28 to TRBJ1-2; D uncertain. Germline V gives CDR1 MDHEN, CDR2 SYDVKM. CDR3 length: 14 residues. V lost 0 bases, J lost 3 bases, and 8 bases lay in between. CDR3 DNA: TGTGCCAGCAGTTTATGGTCGACTGACTATGGCTACACCTTC. This gives the protein CASSLWSTDYGYTF.